This T cell receptor (beta chain) was observed in a study of Ad26.COV2.S vaccination and SARS-CoV-2 variants. Overall study context: The study gave Ad26.COV2.S intramuscularly, once or twice 56 days apart. Study findings and constraints: The breadth of spike-specific CD8+ and CD4+ T cell responses after vaccination was reportedly substantial.

The germline CDR1 and CDR2 sequences are LNHDA and SQIVND (reference sequence). CDR3 length: 16 residues. Trimming left V 5 bases short and J 4 bases short, with 18 bases between. The protocol was immunoSEQ multiplex PCR, while the TCRdb copy is restricted to in-frame clones and leaves out a portion. The data show more than 350,000 clones, around 90% seen once. Remarks on this clone: Its antigen is still unknown.

Stated treatment: over 15 received Ad26.COV2.S at low or high dose, single or two shots; about 5 received placebo; per-sample allocation not given. After the first vaccine or placebo injection, samples were drawn on day 63. Boston hosted the donor, who was an adult aged 18-55 years. An Ad26 vector was used to express Wuhan-strain SARS-CoV-2 spike as the vaccine. This clonotype was sampled from a person between 18 and 60 years old who received the Ad26.COV2.S COVID-19 vaccine or a placebo. Sequenced here: peripheral blood, sampled in a trial of Ad26.COV2.S vaccine versus placebo. The chain couples TRBV19 to TRBJ1-5, with D possibly TRBD1 on 6 matching bases. CDR3 nucleotides: TGTGCCAGTAGTCCGATACAGGGTAACCTTAATCAGCCCCAGCATTTT. Amino acids: CASSPIQGNLNQPQHF.